This T cell receptor beta chain was sequenced during a study of Tregs in tolerant kidney transplant recipients. Study outcomes and limitations: In tolerant patients, donor-specific Tregs outgrew total Tregs, suggesting antigen-driven expansion.

Note on this clone: The antigen is undetermined.

The assay was immunoSEQ multiplex PCR, and TCRdb's table has in-frame clones only and misses some. The sample contains over 50,000 clones, 75% to 90% of which appear only once. This CDR3 spans 15 amino acids. From germline, CDR1 is MNHNS and CDR2 SASEGT. V lost 6 bases and J 7 bases, leaving 19 bases between the germline ends. The sequencing used Tregs from blood, collected before the transplant. The clonotype comes from a human donor who received a combined kidney and bone marrow transplant. The chain employs TRBV6-1 and TRBJ2-4, with D maybe TRBD2 (5 bases). CDR3 bases: TGTGCCAGCAGCCGGGCGGGTCTGAGCGGTAACATTCAGTACTTC. Its translation is CASSRAGLSGNIQYF.